The sequence of this TCR beta chain was determined in a study of CD8+CD57+ T cells in acquired aplastic anemia. Turning to the study itself: The sorted CD4+ and CD8+ cells yielded an average approximately 3 ug of DNA.

Profiles of TCR beta VDJ and CDR3 were generated from a genomic DNA template. TCRdb reprocessed the reads with MiXCR, giving one entry per CDR3 protein. The sample gives around 180,000 distinct CDR3 sequences, approximately 48% of which show up once; 10% to 15% is in the top ten. CDR1 is SGHDN, CDR2 FVKESK, per germline. V dropped 3 bases and J dropped 6 bases, with 17 bases sitting between them. The CDR3 length is 15 residues. Those patients picked for sequencing had displayed CD8+CD57+ cell expansion on flow cytometry. The rearrangement joins TRBV14 to TRBJ1-1, with D hard to call. Sequenced sample: sorted CD4+, CD8+, or CD8+CD57+ T cells (not recorded which) from PBMCs. This receptor was obtained from a human donor with aplastic anemia. For the CDR3, the DNA is TGTGCCAGCAGCCACAGACCAAATTCGGGATCTGAAGCTTTCTTT. Its protein is CASSHRPNSGSEAFF.